This TCR beta chain was observed in a study of shared clonotypes between healthy human individuals. Recent vaccinations or acute infections were absent in the healthy HIV-negative adult donors. Study results and limitations: Sampling used blood alone; tissue repertoires probably differ.

An even split of each subset's genomic DNA across several immunoSEQ plates was performed. The unsorted PBMC sample used ten immunoSEQ deep assay plates. Data came from immunoSEQ multiplex PCR; TCRdb stores just in-frame clones and leaves some out. The data show 530,000 or so clones, 60% to 80% seen once. In the case of this clone: Its antigen is unidentified.

Germline CDR1 is MDHEN and CDR2 is SYDVKM. The V and J ends lost 2 bases and 3 bases respectively, with 11 bases between them. This CDR3 is built from 14 residues. The chain couples TRBV28 to TRBJ2-7; D remains unclear. Sequencing was done on a sample of PBMCs. The receptor's source is a woman in her forties in good health. Some clones in this sample may be carry-over from other donors' samples. CDR3 in DNA: TGTGCCAGCAGTTTACTGGGCAGGCTCTACGAGCAGTACTTC. Translation gives CASSLLGRLYEQYF.